This T cell receptor beta chain is drawn from a study of blood T cell repertoires in COVID-19. Background on the study: Samples taken during acute and convalescent COVID-19 were collected in the United States, Italy and Spain. Sources were T cells, B-cell-depleted T cells, or PBMCs; the material itself was cDNA or gDNA.

In the authors' workflow: Estimated nucleated cell counts came from reference gene primer amplification. Profiled with immunoSEQ multiplex PCR; TCRdb holds only in-frame clones, not every one. For V, J and clone size, that table is used; D and trimming come from the DNA. The sample has 26,000 or so clones; around 92% are singletons. CDR1 is GTSNPN and CDR2 is SVGIG in the germline V gene (reference sequence). The CDR3 loop spans 13 amino acids. Trimming removed 3 bases from V and 3 bases from J, with 11 bases in between. The sequenced material came from peripheral blood. The chain combines TRBV30 with TRBJ1-1; D is undetermined. The sequence was obtained from a human donor in a cohort sampled during active COVID-19. DNA of the CDR3: TGTGCCTGGAGCCTTGGAGGGTACACTGAAGCTTTCTTT. Translation: CAWSLGGYTEAFF.